These 24 T cell receptor beta chains were all obtained from the same sample, sequenced in a study of T cell repertoires in cytomegalovirus infection. These receptors have no identified antigens. Each CDR3 protein gets one entry after TCRdb re-called the reads with MiXCR. The sample lists a few hundred thousand distinct CDR3 sequences, approximately 25% occurring once. Source: cultured PBMCs, taken from culture after CMV antigen stimulation. The receptors come from a human donor in good health (CMV status not recorded). Some clones in this sample may be carry-over from other donors' samples.

This CDR3 is CASSHSFYSGNTIYF. For the CDR3, the DNA is TGTGCCAGCAGTCACAGCTTTTACTCTGGAAACACCATATATTTT. The rearrangement joins TRBV12-3 or TRBV12-4 to TRBJ1-3, with D unresolved. The CDR3 runs to 15 residues. Trimming took off 5 bases at V and 0 bases at J, with 11 bases between the two ends.

The CDR3 sequence is CASSQEVFGTQETQYF. The CDR3 DNA follows: TGCGCCAGCAGCCAAGAGGTCTTTGGGACCCAAGAGACCCAGTACTTC. V and J are TRBV4-3 and TRBJ2-5; possibly TRBD1 or TRBD2 for D (5 bases each). The germline V gene encodes CDR1 LGHNA and CDR2 YSLEER. This CDR3 contains 16 residues. V dropped 0 bases and J dropped 1 base, with 12 bases sitting between them.

The V and J genes are TRBV19 and TRBJ2-1; D possibly corresponds to TRBD1 (6 bases). V was shortened by 3 bases and J by 8 bases, with 20 bases between the two germline ends. The CDR3 is 16 amino acids. Germline V gene sequence: CDR1 LNHDA, CDR2 SQIVND (reference sequence). The CDR3 here is CASSMDKTGWVYEQFF. The CDR3, as DNA: TGTGCCAGTAGTATGGATAAAACAGGGTGGGTTTATGAGCAGTTCTTC.

This clonotype was detected only a few times. The chain has TRBV28 and TRBJ2-7; 8 positions agree with TRBD1. The junction had 13 bases not matched to a gene; V was cut back by 8 bases and J by 4 bases. Germline loops: CDR1 MDHEN, CDR2 SYDVKM. The CDR3 totals 15 residues. The CDR3 spells CASGPLRQGLYEQYF. The CDR3 coding sequence is TGTGCCAGCGGACCGCTAAGACAGGGGCTATACGAGCAGTACTTC.

The V gene is TRBV28, the J gene TRBJ2-7, with no clear D. The V end lost 11 bases, the J end lost 4 bases, and 12 bases lay between the germline ends. There are 11 residues in the CDR3. CDR1 is MDHEN, CDR2 SYDVKM, per germline. The CDR3 sequence is CAASSPYEQYF. The CDR3 nucleotides read TGTGCCGCGTCTTCACCTTACGAGCAGTACTTC.

The chain joins TRBV6-2 or TRBV6-3 to TRBJ2-7; no definite D call. Germline-derived CDR1 and CDR2 are MNHEY and SVGEGT. The CDR3 has 11 amino acids. Trimming shortened V by 1 base and J by 5 bases, and 3 bases separated the two germline ends. The CDR3 nucleotides read TGTGCCAGCAGTTACTTCGACGAGCAGTACTTC. Translated, it gives CASSYFDEQYF.

The chain carries TRBV27 and TRBJ2-1, with 8 bases lining up with TRBD2. CDR3 size: 17 residues. The junction had 10 bases not matched to a gene; V was cut back by 6 bases and J by 0 bases. The germline CDR1 and CDR2 sequences are MNHEY and SMNVEV (reference sequence). The CDR3 loop reads CASSRRTSHPSYNEQFF. The DNA for the CDR3 is TGTGCCAGCAGCCGTAGGACTAGCCACCCCTCCTACAATGAGCAGTTCTTC.

The chain has TRBV18 and TRBJ2-1; 12 nucleotides match TRBD1. The CDR3 length is 16 residues. V gave up 2 bases and J gave up 6 bases; unmatched junction bases: 5. The germline V gene has CDR1 KGHSH and CDR2 LQKENI. CDR3 protein: CASSPDPGQGANEQFF. The CDR3 bases are TGTGCCAGCTCACCAGACCCGGGACAGGGGGCCAATGAGCAGTTCTTC.

This clonotype came up a few times. This sequence joins TRBV9 and TRBJ2-1; D gene unclear. The CDR3 is made up of 14 amino acids. The germline V gene has CDR1 SGDLS and CDR2 YYNGEE. V lost 2 bases and J 3 bases, leaving 9 bases between the germline ends. The DNA of the CDR3 is TGTGCCAGCAGCGTGCCCTCAGGCTACAATGAGCAGTTCTTC. Translated, it gives CASSVPSGYNEQFF.

A few counts support this clonotype. The chain employs TRBV23-1 and TRBJ1-5; D remains ambiguous. TRBV23-1 is assigned to the ORF class and has an uncertain function. The CDR3 length is 15 residues. Trimming cost V 0 bases and J 4 bases, with 10 bases left between them. As DNA, the CDR3 is TGCGCCAGCAGTCAATCACAAAGACCTAATCAGCCCCAGCATTTT. The encoded protein is CASSQSQRPNQPQHF.

This clonotype has a handful of counts. V and J are TRBV20-1 and TRBJ1-2, with D unresolved. Germline assignment: CDR1 DFQATT and CDR2 SNEGSKA (reference sequence). The CDR3 has 11 amino acids. Deletions cut 5 bases from V and 3 bases from J, with 7 bases between. The CDR3 here is CSAGRHYGYTF. The CDR3, as DNA: TGCAGTGCTGGACGGCACTATGGCTACACCTTC.

The chain carries TRBV28 and TRBJ2-7; D gene unclear. The V end was cut by 4 bases, the J end by 6 bases, with 10 bases between. This CDR3 comprises 12 residues. CDR1 MDHEN and CDR2 SYDVKM come from the germline V gene. This CDR3 reads CASSSPPAEQYF. In nucleotides, the CDR3 is TGTGCCAGCAGTTCCCCGCCAGCCGAGCAGTACTTC.

This clonotype was observed at least ten times. The genes are TRBV11-3 and TRBJ2-3; D is possibly TRBD1 (6 bases). Germline-derived CDR1 and CDR2 are SGHNT and YENEEA. Between the trimmed V and J ends, which lost 5 bases and 2 bases, there was a span of 11 bases. CDR3 length: 14 amino acids. CDR3 in amino acids: CASSPRGTTDTQYF. DNA of the CDR3: TGTGCCAGCAGCCCCAGGGGAACCACAGATACGCAGTATTTT. The whole variable domain, remainder taken from reference TRBV11-3 and TRBJ2-3, is EAGVVQSPRYKIIEKKQPVAFWCNPISGHNTLYWYLQNLGQGPELLIRYENEEAVDDSQLPKDRFSAERLKGVDSTLKIQPAELGDSAVYLCASSPRGTTDTQYFGPGTRLTVL.

Turning to this clonotype: An end of the junction differs from the germline gene, which may be a read error. The CDR3 bases are TGTGCCAGCAGCTGGGGACAGGGGGTGCTTTTT. Protein: CASSWGQGVLF. The J gene is TRBJ1-1, the V gene TRBV12-3 or TRBV12-4; 11 bases match TRBD1. The CDR3 has 11 amino acids.

The chain couples TRBV7-9 to TRBJ1-2; possible D gene TRBD1, 5 bases. V dropped 5 bases and J dropped 6 bases, with 13 bases sitting between them. CDR3 size: 13 residues. Germline lookup yields CDR1 SEHNR and CDR2 FQNEAQ (reference sequence). The CDR3 region is CASSLRWGDGYTF. The CDR3 coding sequence is TGTGCCAGCAGCCTGCGTTGGGGGGATGGCTACACCTTC.

This clonotype was picked up a small number of times. The chain uses TRBV7-2 and TRBJ2-3; possible D gene TRBD2, 5 bases. This CDR3 contains 15 residues. In germline, CDR1 is SGHTA, CDR2 FQGNSA. V lost 6 bases and J 6 bases, leaving 19 bases between the germline ends. The CDR3 DNA reads as TGTGCCAGCAGGAGGGTCAGGAGTAACCTGGATACGCAGTATTTT. This gives the protein CASRRVRSNLDTQYF.

The chain employs TRBV12-3 or TRBV12-4 and TRBJ2-1, with TRBD1 identical over 8 bases. The trim removed 2 bases at V and 9 bases at J, leaving 6 bases unmatched. The CDR3 loop spans 14 amino acids. The DNA of the CDR3 is TGTGCCAGCAGTTTATATAGGACAGGGAGTGAGCAGTTCTTC. This sequence encodes CASSLYRTGSEQFF.

The chain has TRBV7-2 and TRBJ1-5; D gene unclear. Germline lookup yields CDR1 SGHTA and CDR2 FQGNSA. V shed 2 bases and J shed 4 bases, with 6 bases lying between them. The CDR3 contains 13 residues. CDR3 bases: TGTGCCAGCAGCTTACTGGTAAATCAGCCCCAGCATTTT. This translates into CASSLLVNQPQHF. Drawing the rest from reference TRBV7-2 and TRBJ1-5, the complete variable domain is GAGVSQSPSNKVTEKGKDVELRCDPISGHTALYWYRQSLGQGLEFLIYFQGNSAPDKSGLPSDRFSAERTGGSVSTLTIQRTQQEDSAVYLCASSLLVNQPQHFGDGTRLSIL.

The J gene is TRBJ1-5, the V gene TRBV7-9, with no clear D. V shed 8 bases and J shed 2 bases, with 13 bases lying between them. Germline CDR1 SEHNR, CDR2 FQNEAQ (reference sequence). This CDR3 has 14 residues. The CDR3 nucleotides read TGTGCCAGCTCCGCCGAACCAGGCAATCAGCCCCAGCATTTT. Translating gives CASSAEPGNQPQHF.

Of note for this clonotype: Possible read error: a much larger clone is one base away. The conserved phenylalanine or tryptophan is not found at the CDR3 terminus, so this likely reflects a read error. The genes are TRBV7-2 and TRBJ1-4, with 9 bases identical to TRBD1. Germline V gives CDR1 SGHTA, CDR2 FQGNSA. The CDR3 totals 16 residues. V trimming: 5 bases; J trimming: 0 bases; junction bases outside the gene matches: 4. The CDR3 DNA follows: TGTGCCAGCAGCCTCGGACAGGGGACAACTAATGAAAAACTGTTTATT. Translation: CASSLGQGTTNEKLFI.

This clonotype came up many times. The chain has TRBV24-1 and TRBJ2-1; TRBD2 is a possible D gene (7 bases). The CDR3 has 14 amino acids. Germline V CDR1 and CDR2: KGHDR, SFDVKD. Trimming took off 1 base at V and 8 bases at J, with 11 bases between the two ends. CDR3 sequence: CATSDFGGQDEQFF. CDR3 DNA sequence: TGTGCCACCAGTGATTTCGGGGGGCAGGATGAGCAGTTCTTC.

A few counts support this clonotype. The chain carries TRBV6-6 and TRBJ2-2; 9 nucleotides align to TRBD2. CDR1 is MNHNY, CDR2 SVGAGI, per germline (reference sequence). J lost 0 bases, V lost 5 bases, and 7 bases had no gene match. CDR3 length: 17 residues. In nucleotides, the CDR3 is TGTGCCAGCAGTGAGACTATAGCGGGAGCGAACACCGGGGAGCTGTTTTTT. This codes for CASSETIAGANTGELFF.

CDR3 sequence (DNA): TGTGCCAGCAGCCCGGTTAGACTCTCAGTGTCTGAAGCTTTCTTT. Protein product: CASSPVRLSVSEAFF. The chain carries TRBV7-2 and TRBJ1-1; D is unresolved. CDR3 size: 15 residues. Trimming stripped 5 bases from V and 6 bases from J, with 19 bases between. Germline CDR1 reads SGHTA; CDR2 reads FQGNSA.

This clonotype was seen repeatedly, ten times or more. The rearrangement joins TRBV28 to TRBJ2-1, with 12 bases aligning to TRBD2. The CDR3 runs 21 residues. Germline V CDR1 and CDR2: MDHEN, SYDVKM. Unmatched junction bases numbered 24, after V lost 8 bases and J lost 4 bases. Written as DNA, the CDR3 is TGTGCCAGCGGAACCCATAGGTGGTCTAGCGGGAGGGCCCTCGGGTACAATGAGCAGTTCTTC. Its translation is CASGTHRWSSGRALGYNEQFF.